This entry concerns a single T cell receptor beta chain. No antigen is known for it. This entry comes from a study of post-analysis software for immune sequencing data. Whole-study context: Relapsing-remitting, secondary progressive and progressive-relapsing forms of multiple sclerosis all featured among disease courses.

Germline CDR1 reads MDHEN; CDR2 reads SYDVKM. V was cut by 5 bases and J by 2 bases, with 15 bases left in between. This CDR3 contains 15 residues. Study-wide points: Under the F measure, samples that were prepared in one batch clustered strongly together. Controls had lower frequencies than patients of 4 or 5 TRBV segments, which included TRBV5-6, TRBV5-1 and TRBV20-1. Normalized Chao1 diversity was significantly reduced in patients versus controls.

Prepared TCR beta cDNA libraries contained unique molecular identifiers. Input of roughly 1 to 11 million T cells yielded some 500,000 cDNA molecules. One entry per CDR3 protein, called by TCRdb with MiXCR from the PCR reads. The sample gives 350,000 to 500,000 distinct CDR3 sequences, 30% to 45% of which show up once; about 7.6% is in the top ten. The sequence derives from a girl aged 2 to 9 with multiple sclerosis. Sequenced sample: blood. This chain uses TRBV28 with TRBJ2-5; D unclear. CDR3 bases: TGTGCCAGCAGTGCCCCCTTTACTTTACAAGAGACCCAGTACTTC. Its protein is CASSAPFTLQETQYF.